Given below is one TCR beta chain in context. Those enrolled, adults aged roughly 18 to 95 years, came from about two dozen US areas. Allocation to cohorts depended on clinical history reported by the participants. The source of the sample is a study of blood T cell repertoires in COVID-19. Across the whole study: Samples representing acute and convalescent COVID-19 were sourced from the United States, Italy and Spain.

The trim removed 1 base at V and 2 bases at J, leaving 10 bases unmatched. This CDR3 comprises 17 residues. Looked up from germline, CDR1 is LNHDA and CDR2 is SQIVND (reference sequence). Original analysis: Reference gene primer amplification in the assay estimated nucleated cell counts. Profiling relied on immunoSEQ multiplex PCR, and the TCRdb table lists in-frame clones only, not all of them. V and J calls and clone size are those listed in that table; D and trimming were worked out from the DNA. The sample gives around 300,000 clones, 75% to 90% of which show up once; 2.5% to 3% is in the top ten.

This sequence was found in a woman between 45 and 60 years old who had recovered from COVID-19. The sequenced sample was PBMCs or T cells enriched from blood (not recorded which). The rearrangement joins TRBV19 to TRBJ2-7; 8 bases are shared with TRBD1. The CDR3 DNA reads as TGTGCCAGTAGTATAGGGCCCCGGACAGGGCGGACCTACGAGCAGTACTTC. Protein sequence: CASSIGPRTGRTYEQYF.